The rows below give T cell receptor beta chains drawn from one sample of a study of graft-versus-host responses after intestinal transplantation. For these TCRs, the target antigens are not known. The table came from immunoSEQ multiplex PCR; TCRdb's copy has only in-frame clones and leaves some out. The sample consists of approximately 94,000 clones, roughly nine tenths of them appearing once. The starting material was unstimulated CD4+ T cells sorted from spleen or lymph node cells, obtained before transplant. The receptors stem from a human donor who was the organ donor for an intestinal transplant. Each CDR3 is given with its conserved first and last residue. A D gene is named only where the DNA matches it firmly. Size is omitted from some rows. Given values are once, few, many or a class for expanded clones.

CDR3nt: TGTGCCAGAAACATGACAGGATATAGCAATCAGCCCCAGCATTTT
CDR3aa: CARNMTGYSNQPQHF
d_gene: .
v_gene: TRBV5-4
len: 15
abundance: .
j_gene: TRBJ1-5

CDR3nt: TGTGCCAGCAGCTTAACTCCGGACATAGGTCAGCCCCAGCATTTT
CDR3aa: CASSLTPDIGQPQHF
d_gene: .
v_gene: TRBV7-2
len: 15
abundance: .
j_gene: TRBJ1-5

CDR3nt: TGCGCCAGCAGGCGGGACAGGGAAAGGAGCGAGCAGTACTTC
CDR3aa: CASRRDRERSEQYF
d_gene: TRBD1
v_gene: TRBV5-1
len: 14
abundance: .
j_gene: TRBJ2-7

CDR3nt: TGTGCCATCAGTGGGGTAGGGGGGGAGACCCAGTACTTC
CDR3aa: CAISGVGGETQYF
d_gene: .
v_gene: TRBV10-3
len: 13
abundance: once
j_gene: TRBJ2-5

CDR3nt: TGTGCCAGCAGTGAAGCGGGGGTACCAATCAACAATGAGCAGTTCTTC
CDR3aa: CASSEAGVPINNEQFF
d_gene: .
v_gene: TRBV2
len: 16
abundance: .
j_gene: TRBJ2-1

CDR3nt: TGTGCCAGCAGTGTCGCCCCAGGGGGCTCCGGGGAGCTGTTTTTT
CDR3aa: CASSVAPGGSGELFF
d_gene: TRBD1
v_gene: TRBV2
len: 15
abundance: .
j_gene: TRBJ2-2

CDR3nt: TGTGCCAGCAGCGTAATCCAGGACAGGGGCTATGGCTACACCTTC
CDR3aa: CASSVIQDRGYGYTF
d_gene: TRBD1
v_gene: TRBV9
len: 15
abundance: .
j_gene: TRBJ1-2

CDR3nt: TGTGCCAGCAAAACACGGGATGGCTTTGGAAACACCATATATTTT
CDR3aa: CASKTRDGFGNTIYF
d_gene: .
v_gene: TRBV6-6
len: 15
abundance: .
j_gene: TRBJ1-3

CDR3nt: TGTGCCAGCAGTTCGTTTTTACACCAGTACTTC
CDR3aa: CASSSFLHQYF
d_gene: .
v_gene: TRBV27
len: 11
abundance: .
j_gene: TRBJ2-5

CDR3nt: TGTGCCAGCAGTTACTGGTACAGGGGTTCGAACACTGAAGCTTTCTTT
CDR3aa: CASSYWYRGSNTEAFF
d_gene: TRBD1
v_gene: TRBV6-6
len: 16
abundance: .
j_gene: TRBJ1-1

CDR3nt: TGTGCCAGCAGCCAATATCAGGGGGCCAACTATGGCTACACCTTC
CDR3aa: CASSQYQGANYGYTF
d_gene: TRBD1
v_gene: TRBV28
len: 15
abundance: once
j_gene: TRBJ1-2

CDR3nt: TGTGCCAGCAGCTCATGGGACAGGCCCTACGAGCAGTACTTC
CDR3aa: CASSSWDRPYEQYF
d_gene: TRBD1
v_gene: TRBV7-2
len: 14
abundance: .
j_gene: TRBJ2-7

CDR3nt: TGTGCCTGGAGTGTAACGCCTGGAGAGCAGTACTTC
CDR3aa: CAWSVTPGEQYF
d_gene: .
v_gene: TRBV30
len: 12
abundance: .
j_gene: TRBJ2-7

CDR3nt: TGTGCCAGCAGCCCCTTCCTCCAGAGTGAAAAACTGTTTTTT
CDR3aa: CASSPFLQSEKLFF
d_gene: .
v_gene: TRBV6-5
len: 14
abundance: .
j_gene: TRBJ1-4

CDR3nt: TGTGCCAGTAGAGGGACAGGGGGAGTCTATGGCTACACCTTC
CDR3aa: CASRGTGGVYGYTF
d_gene: TRBD1
v_gene: TRBV2
len: 14
abundance: .
j_gene: TRBJ1-2

CDR3nt: TGTGCCAGCAGCCAATCCTCCGGGGGAGGCCCCTCTGGAAACACCATATATTTT
CDR3aa: CASSQSSGGGPSGNTIYF
d_gene: .
v_gene: TRBV4-2
len: 18
abundance: .
j_gene: TRBJ1-3

CDR3nt: TGCGCCAGCAGCAAGGAGGGGACCCAGTACTTC
CDR3aa: CASSKEGTQYF
d_gene: .
v_gene: TRBV5-1
len: 11
abundance: .
j_gene: TRBJ2-5

CDR3nt: TGTGCCAGCAGCCAAGAAACTAGCGGGGGTTACAATGAGCAGTTCTTC
CDR3aa: CASSQETSGGYNEQFF
d_gene: TRBD2
v_gene: TRBV4-2
len: 16
abundance: .
j_gene: TRBJ2-1

CDR3nt: TGTGCCAGCAGCCGTACAGGGGTGGAGTACATTCAGTACTTC
CDR3aa: CASSRTGVEYIQYF
d_gene: TRBD1
v_gene: TRBV5-6
len: 14
abundance: .
j_gene: TRBJ2-4

CDR3nt: TGTGCCAGCAGCTCCAGAGTGGGGGGCGGTGAGCAGTTCTTC
CDR3aa: CASSSRVGGGEQFF
d_gene: .
v_gene: TRBV7-9
len: 14
abundance: .
j_gene: TRBJ2-1

CDR3nt: TGTGCCAGCAGCTTGGGCGAGGCAGGGGGCGCGGGAGATACGCAGTATTTT
CDR3aa: CASSLGEAGGAGDTQYF
d_gene: TRBD1
v_gene: TRBV7-9
len: 17
abundance: .
j_gene: TRBJ2-3

CDR3nt: TGTGCCAGCTCAGCGGCCGGGACTAGCGGCTACGAGCAGTACTTC
CDR3aa: CASSAAGTSGYEQYF
d_gene: TRBD2
v_gene: TRBV18
len: 15
abundance: .
j_gene: TRBJ2-7

CDR3nt: TGTGCCAGCAGTGTACAGTTACAGGGTTCCTACGAGCAGTACTTC
CDR3aa: CASSVQLQGSYEQYF
d_gene: .
v_gene: TRBV6-1
len: 15
abundance: .
j_gene: TRBJ2-7

CDR3nt: TGTGCCAGCGGGTTCCAGGTGAACACTGAAGCTTTCTTT
CDR3aa: CASGFQVNTEAFF
d_gene: .
v_gene: TRBV2
len: 13
abundance: .
j_gene: TRBJ1-1

CDR3nt: TGCGCCAGCAGCTTTAGGACTGTCAACAATGAGCAGTTCTTC
CDR3aa: CASSFRTVNNEQFF
d_gene: .
v_gene: TRBV5-1
len: 14
abundance: .
j_gene: TRBJ2-1

CDR3nt: TGTGCCAGCAGCAGGGTGGGTAGTTACGAGCAGTACTTC
CDR3aa: CASSRVGSYEQYF
d_gene: .
v_gene: TRBV27
len: 13
abundance: .
j_gene: TRBJ2-7

CDR3nt: TGTGCCTGGAGTCAGCACCTCGGTGGCAATTCACCCCTCCACTTT
CDR3aa: CAWSQHLGGNSPLHF
d_gene: .
v_gene: TRBV30
len: 15
abundance: .
j_gene: TRBJ1-6

CDR3nt: TGTGCCAGCAGCCATGCGGGACTAGCGGGGGGGAGCTCCTACAATGAGCAGTTCTTC
CDR3aa: CASSHAGLAGGSSYNEQFF
d_gene: TRBD2
v_gene: TRBV7-2
len: 19
abundance: .
j_gene: TRBJ2-1

CDR3nt: TGTGCCACCAGCAGAATAAAACAGGGGGGAAACGAGCAGTACTTC
CDR3aa: CATSRIKQGGNEQYF
d_gene: TRBD1
v_gene: TRBV15
len: 15
abundance: .
j_gene: TRBJ2-7

CDR3nt: TGTGCCTGGAGTGCAGGACAGGGGACTGAAAAACTGTTTTTT
CDR3aa: CAWSAGQGTEKLFF
d_gene: TRBD1
v_gene: TRBV30
len: 14
abundance: few
j_gene: TRBJ1-4

CDR3nt: TGTGCCAGCAGCTTTAGGGCGAACGAGCAGTACTTC
CDR3aa: CASSFRANEQYF
d_gene: .
v_gene: TRBV7-9
len: 12
abundance: .
j_gene: TRBJ2-7

CDR3nt: TGTGCCAGCAGGAGCGGCTCTGGTTCCTTAAGTGAGCAGTTCTTC
CDR3aa: CASRSGSGSLSEQFF
d_gene: .
v_gene: TRBV6-1
len: 15
abundance: .
j_gene: TRBJ2-1

CDR3nt: TGTGCCAGCAGCTTAGGACAGTCTAGCACAGATACGCAGTATTTT
CDR3aa: CASSLGQSSTDTQYF
d_gene: .
v_gene: TRBV7-3
len: 15
abundance: once
j_gene: TRBJ2-3

CDR3nt: TGTGCCAGCGGCGTATCAGGGAGCACTGAAGCTTTCTTT
CDR3aa: CASGVSGSTEAFF
d_gene: .
v_gene: TRBV6-1
len: 13
abundance: once
j_gene: TRBJ1-1

CDR3nt: TGCGCCAGCAGCTTGGGGTCTAGCACAGATACGCAGTATTTT
CDR3aa: CASSLGSSTDTQYF
d_gene: .
v_gene: TRBV5-1
len: 14
abundance: .
j_gene: TRBJ2-3

CDR3nt: TGCGCCAGCAGCTTGGATGGGGGGCCTGGAAACACCATATATTTT
CDR3aa: CASSLDGGPGNTIYF
d_gene: .
v_gene: TRBV5-1
len: 15
abundance: few
j_gene: TRBJ1-3

CDR3nt: TGTGCCAGCAGCTTAGATTGGGCGGCGAACACTGAAGCTTTCTTT
CDR3aa: CASSLDWAANTEAFF
d_gene: .
v_gene: TRBV7-2
len: 15
abundance: once
j_gene: TRBJ1-1

CDR3nt: TGTGCCAGCAGCTTGGATCTGGGGGCCTACTCTGGGGCCAACGTCCTGACTTTC
CDR3aa: CASSLDLGAYSGANVLTF
d_gene: .
v_gene: TRBV5-4
len: 18
abundance: .
j_gene: TRBJ2-6

CDR3nt: TGTGCCAGCAGCTTAGGCAGGGCCACCGGGGAGCTGTTTTTT
CDR3aa: CASSLGRATGELFF
d_gene: .
v_gene: TRBV7-8
len: 14
abundance: .
j_gene: TRBJ2-2

CDR3nt: TGTGCCAGTAGTCTACAGAAGCCCCCACGACTAAATTCACCCCTCCACTTT
CDR3aa: CASSLQKPPRLNSPLHF
d_gene: .
v_gene: TRBV19
len: 17
abundance: .
j_gene: TRBJ1-6

CDR3nt: TGTGCCATCAGTGCGCTCAGCCGAAGGGGTGAAGCTTTCTTT
CDR3aa: CAISALSRRGEAFF
d_gene: .
v_gene: TRBV10-3
len: 14
abundance: once
j_gene: TRBJ1-1

CDR3nt: TGTGCCAGCAGAACCACAGATGGAAACACCATATATTTT
CDR3aa: CASRTTDGNTIYF
d_gene: .
v_gene: TRBV25-1
len: 13
abundance: .
j_gene: TRBJ1-3

CDR3nt: TGTGCCAGCAGTTCTGGGACGGTAGGAAACACCATATATTTT
CDR3aa: CASSSGTVGNTIYF
d_gene: .
v_gene: TRBV7-2
len: 14
abundance: few
j_gene: TRBJ1-3